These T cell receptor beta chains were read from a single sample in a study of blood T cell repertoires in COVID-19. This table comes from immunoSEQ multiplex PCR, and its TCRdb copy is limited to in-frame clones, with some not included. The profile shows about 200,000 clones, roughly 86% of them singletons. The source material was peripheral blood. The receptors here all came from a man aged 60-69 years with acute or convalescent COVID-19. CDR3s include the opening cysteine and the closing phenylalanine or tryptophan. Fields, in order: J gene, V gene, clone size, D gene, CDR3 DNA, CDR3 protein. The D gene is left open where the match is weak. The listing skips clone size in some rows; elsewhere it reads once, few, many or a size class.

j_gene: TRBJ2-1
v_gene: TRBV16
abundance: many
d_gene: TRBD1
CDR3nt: TGTGCCAGCAGCCAATCTCACAGGGGGGATGAGCAGTTCTTC
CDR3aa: CASSQSHRGDEQFF

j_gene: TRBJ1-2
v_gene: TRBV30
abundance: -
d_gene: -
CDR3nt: TGTGCCTGGAGCCCCCGGGGGAACGCCTATGGCTACACCTTC
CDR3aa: CAWSPRGNAYGYTF

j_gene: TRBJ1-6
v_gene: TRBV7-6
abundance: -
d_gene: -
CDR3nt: TGTGCCAGCAGCTTAGCAGGAGGAGAGTCTTCACCCCTCCACTTT
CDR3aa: CASSLAGGESSPLHF

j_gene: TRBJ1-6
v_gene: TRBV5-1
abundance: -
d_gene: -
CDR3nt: TGCGCCAGCAGCTTGGATTCCCAGGTTAATTCACCCCTCCACTTT
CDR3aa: CASSLDSQVNSPLHF

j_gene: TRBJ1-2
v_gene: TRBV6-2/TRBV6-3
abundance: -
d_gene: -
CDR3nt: TGTGCCAGCAGTCTCGGGACACTTCGAACTGGCTACACCTTC
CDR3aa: CASSLGTLRTGYTF

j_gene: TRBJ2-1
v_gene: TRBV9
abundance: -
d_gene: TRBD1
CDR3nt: TGTGCCAGCAGCGTCACTTCAGACAGGGGGGGACACAATGAGCAGTTCTTC
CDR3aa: CASSVTSDRGGHNEQFF

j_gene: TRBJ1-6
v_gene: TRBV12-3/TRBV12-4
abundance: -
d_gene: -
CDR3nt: TGTGCCAGCAGTTTTTCAGATTCACCCCTCCACTTT
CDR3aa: CASSFSDSPLHF

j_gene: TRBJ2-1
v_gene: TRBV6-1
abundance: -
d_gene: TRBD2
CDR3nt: TGTGCCAGCAGTGAAATCGGGGGGGGCTACAATGAGCAGTTCTTC
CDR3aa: CASSEIGGGYNEQFF

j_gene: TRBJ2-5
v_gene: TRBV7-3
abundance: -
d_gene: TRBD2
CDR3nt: TGTGCCAGCAGCCCCGGAGGCGGGGGGGCGGGTGAGACCCAGTACTTC
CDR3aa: CASSPGGGGAGETQYF

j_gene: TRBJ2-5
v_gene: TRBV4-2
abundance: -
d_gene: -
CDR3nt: TGTGCCAGCAGCGCCGGGGTACTGGGGTCGGAGACCCAGTACTTC
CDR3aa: CASSAGVLGSETQYF

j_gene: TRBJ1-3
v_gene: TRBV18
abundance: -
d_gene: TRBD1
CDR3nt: TGTGCCAGCTCGCCGCCCGGACAGGCTGGAAACACCATATATTTT
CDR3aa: CASSPPGQAGNTIYF

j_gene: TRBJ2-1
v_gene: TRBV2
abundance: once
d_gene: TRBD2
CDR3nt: TGTGCCAGCAGTGAAGCCTTCTGGGGAAGCGGGGGACACAATGAGCAGTTCTTC
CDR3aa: CASSEAFWGSGGHNEQFF

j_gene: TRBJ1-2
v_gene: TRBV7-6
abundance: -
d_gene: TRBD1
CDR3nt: TGTGCCAGCAGCCCACAGGGGACGCGCTACACCTTC
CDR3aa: CASSPQGTRYTF

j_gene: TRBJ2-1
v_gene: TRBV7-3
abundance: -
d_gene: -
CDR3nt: TGTGCCAGCAGCCCAGGTGGGCCGAGGGGGAATGAGCAGTTCTTC
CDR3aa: CASSPGGPRGNEQFF

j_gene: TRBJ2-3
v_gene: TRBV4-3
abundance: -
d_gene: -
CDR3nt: TGCGCCAGCAGCCAAACCCGCGCGGGAAGCACAGATACGCAGTATTTT
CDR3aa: CASSQTRAGSTDTQYF

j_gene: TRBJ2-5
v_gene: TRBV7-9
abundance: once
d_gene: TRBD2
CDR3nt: TGTGCCAGCAGCGCCGGGACTAGCGGGGGGGCACGGGAGACCCAGTACTTC
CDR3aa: CASSAGTSGGARETQYF

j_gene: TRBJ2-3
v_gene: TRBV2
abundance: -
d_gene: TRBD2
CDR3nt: TGTGCCAGCAGCCCTCAAACTAGCGGGGAAGGCGGGAGGCAGTATTTT
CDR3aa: CASSPQTSGEGGRQYF